Listed below are T cell receptor beta chains from one sample, sequenced in a study of monozygotic twins with cystic fibrosis. Here immunoSEQ multiplex PCR was the method, and the copy in TCRdb shows in-frame clones only, minus some. The sample shows about 19,000 clones, around 97% of them seen only once. Sequencing was performed on blood. The receptors come from a woman between 25 and 40 years old with cystic fibrosis. CDR3s include the opening cysteine and the closing phenylalanine or tryptophan. Each record gives: V gene, D gene, J gene, clone size, CDR3 DNA, CDR3 protein. The D gene is left open where the match is weak. Size is omitted from some rows. Given values are once, few, many or a class for expanded clones.

V: TRBV18; D: TRBD2; J: TRBJ2-3; size: -; DNA: TGTGCCAGCTCACCGCCCCTAGCGGGGGGAAGATCGCAGTATTTT; CDR3: CASSPPLAGGRSQYF
V: TRBV19; D: -; J: TRBJ2-5; size: -; DNA: TGTGCCAGTAGTATGGTCGGTACACTCCCTCAAGAGACCCAGTACTTC; CDR3: CASSMVGTLPQETQYF
V: TRBV2; D: TRBD2; J: TRBJ2-3; size: -; DNA: TGTGCCAGCAACCCAATGCGAGCGGGGGGGACAGATACGCAGTATTTT; CDR3: CASNPMRAGGTDTQYF
V: TRBV19; D: TRBD2; J: TRBJ2-3; size: once; DNA: TGTGCCAGTAGTGCCACTAGCGGGGGGGCCTGGGGCACAGATACGCAGTATTTT; CDR3: CASSATSGGAWGTDTQYF
V: TRBV9; D: TRBD1; J: TRBJ2-7; size: -; DNA: TGTGCCAGCAGCGCGGCGACAGGGTCCTACGAGCAGTACTTC; CDR3: CASSAATGSYEQYF
V: TRBV6-5; D: -; J: TRBJ2-3; size: -; DNA: TGTGCCAGCACCTCCCCCCAGGGGCTCGATACGCAGTATTTT; CDR3: CASTSPQGLDTQYF
V: TRBV5-1; D: -; J: TRBJ2-7; size: -; DNA: TGCGCCAGCAGCTTGGGACTGGGGGCCTACGAGCAGTACTTC; CDR3: CASSLGLGAYEQYF
V: TRBV7-8; D: -; J: TRBJ2-7; size: -; DNA: TGTGCCAGCAGCTCCCGGACGGGATTTAGCTCCTACGAGCAGTACTTC; CDR3: CASSSRTGFSSYEQYF
V: TRBV19; D: -; J: TRBJ1-1; size: -; DNA: TGTGCCAGTAGTACGAGGGGCTACACTGAAGCTTTCTTT; CDR3: CASSTRGYTEAFF
V: TRBV4-3; D: TRBD2; J: TRBJ2-2; size: -; DNA: TGCGCCAGCAGCCAAGAGGGACTAGCCCCGACCGGGGAGCTGTTTTTT; CDR3: CASSQEGLAPTGELFF
V: TRBV18; D: TRBD1; J: TRBJ1-5; size: -; DNA: TGTGCCAGCTCACCGGACAGGGCTCAGCCCCAGCATTTT; CDR3: CASSPDRAQPQHF
V: TRBV10-2; D: TRBD1; J: TRBJ1-1; size: once; DNA: TGCGCCAGCAGCCTCAACGCAAACAGGGGGGAAGCTTTCTTT; CDR3: CASSLNANRGEAFF
V: TRBV5-6; D: -; J: TRBJ2-2; size: -; DNA: TGTGCCAGCAGCCTGCAGGGTACCGGGGAGCTGTTTTTT; CDR3: CASSLQGTGELFF
V: TRBV5-6; D: -; J: TRBJ1-2; size: -; DNA: TGTGCCAGCAGCTTGGGAGGGCAGGGAAACTATGGCTACACCTTC; CDR3: CASSLGGQGNYGYTF
V: TRBV11-3; D: -; J: TRBJ2-2; size: -; DNA: TGTGCCAGCAGCCCAGGAAGAGGAAGCACCGGGGAGCTGTTTTTT; CDR3: CASSPGRGSTGELFF
V: TRBV5-6; D: TRBD2; J: TRBJ2-2; size: -; DNA: TGTGCCAGCAGCTTGGCCGGACTAGCGGGACCCACCGGGGAGCTGTTTTTT; CDR3: CASSLAGLAGPTGELFF
V: TRBV6-6; D: -; J: TRBJ1-6; size: -; DNA: TGTGCCAGCAAGGGCCAGGAGGGGGTTTATAATTCACCCCTCCACTTT; CDR3: CASKGQEGVYNSPLHF
V: TRBV11-2; D: -; J: TRBJ1-4; size: -; DNA: TGTGCCAGCAGCACCGCGGGGGGGAAAAATGAAAAACTGTTTTTT; CDR3: CASSTAGGKNEKLFF
V: TRBV10-3; D: TRBD1; J: TRBJ2-7; size: -; DNA: TGTGCCACCCTAGGTCCAGGGGGTTCTTCATCCTACGAGCAGTACTTC; CDR3: CATLGPGGSSSYEQYF
V: TRBV2; D: -; J: TRBJ2-1; size: -; DNA: TGTGCCAGCAGTGAAATTTTGAGCTCCTACAATGAGCAGTTCTTC; CDR3: CASSEILSSYNEQFF
V: TRBV9; D: -; J: TRBJ2-2; size: -; DNA: TGTGCCAGCAGCGTCCAGGGGTCCTTGAACACCGGGGAGCTGTTTTTT; CDR3: CASSVQGSLNTGELFF
V: TRBV9; D: -; J: TRBJ1-1; size: few; DNA: TGTGCCAGCAGCGTAGGTATCAGGGGAGAAACTGAAGCTTTCTTT; CDR3: CASSVGIRGETEAFF
V: TRBV11-2; D: -; J: TRBJ2-7; size: -; DNA: TGTGCCAGCAGCCCCAGGTCGAGGGTCTACGAGCAGTACTTC; CDR3: CASSPRSRVYEQYF
V: TRBV5-6; D: -; J: TRBJ2-6; size: -; DNA: TGTGCCAGCAGCTCCCTAAGGAGAGACAACTCGGGGGCCAACGTCCTGACTTTC; CDR3: CASSSLRRDNSGANVLTF
V: TRBV7-2; D: -; J: TRBJ2-1; size: -; DNA: TGTGCCAGCAGCCTCCAACGGGGCGTTTACAATGAGCAGTTCTTC; CDR3: CASSLQRGVYNEQFF
V: TRBV15; D: -; J: TRBJ1-2; size: -; DNA: TGTGCCACCAGCAGTGAAGGGGCCGTATCTAACTATGGCTACACCTTC; CDR3: CATSSEGAVSNYGYTF